The source of this T cell receptor beta chain is a study of radiotherapy plus CTLA-4 blockade in lung cancer. Points from the study as a whole: Following radiotherapy plus ipilimumab, tumor-derived TCR clones expanded in the blood.

As for this clone: What it binds is not known.

Data came from immunoSEQ multiplex PCR; TCRdb stores just in-frame clones and leaves some out. The sample has more than 80,000 clones, under 90% seen once. Germline V gene data show CDR1 as MRHNA and CDR2 as SNTAGT. Trimming at V came to 10 bases and at J to 7 bases, leaving 23 bases not matched to a gene. The CDR3 covers 18 residues. This rearrangement joins TRBV6-4 to TRBJ2-1; 9 positions agree with TRBD2. The starting material was peripheral blood, obtained from a patient treated with radiotherapy plus ipilimumab. This TCR derives from a human donor with non-small cell lung cancer that progressed on radiotherapy plus ipilimumab. Some clones in this sample may be carry-over from other donors' samples. CDR3 in amino acids: CAIQWTGCGGALGNEQFF. The CDR3 DNA reads as TGTGCCATACAGTGGACCGGTTGCGGGGGGGCACTGGGAAATGAGCAGTTCTTC.